The present T cell receptor beta chain was sequenced within a study of blood T cell repertoires in COVID-19. This clone turned up a few times. In Seattle, patients joined the study during active infection and were tracked longitudinally. TCRdb keeps only in-frame clones here, not all; method: immunoSEQ multiplex PCR. This repertoire shows around 110,000 clones, about 82% found once; its top ten account for under 8%. The CDR3 contains 14 residues. The V gene's germline CDR1 is MGHDK and CDR2 SYGVNS. Trimming removed 5 bases at V and 3 bases at J, with 14 bases between. The sequence was collected from a man aged 80 or over with COVID-19, enrolled during active disease. J is TRBJ2-7 and V is TRBV25-1, with unresolved D. Sample: peripheral blood. The DNA for the CDR3 is TGTGCCAGCAGTCGAGGCACCACGGGCTACGAGCAGTACTTC. It translates to CASSRGTTGYEQYF.